This T cell receptor (beta chain) derives from a study of vaccination and CD4 T cells after COVID-19. This clonotype was seen only a few times. The antigen remains undetermined. Noted treatment: roughly 10-day PBMC culture with coronavirus spike peptide pools or control peptides (ViraFEST assay). It was before the COVID-19 pandemic (2011-2018) that the unexposed donor's CD4+ T cells were collected. Study findings and constraints: SARS-CoV-2-reactive clonotypes showed a nonsignificant median rise from about 22 to 38.

Per germline, CDR1 SGHNT and CDR2 YYREEE (reference sequence). The V gene end was trimmed by 5 bases and the J gene end by 1 base; junction bases not matched to a gene: 4. The CDR3 is 14 amino acids. Once obtained from cultured CD4+ T cells, the DNA was sequenced using the Oncomine TCR Beta short-read assay. The authors extracted genomic DNA from cultured CD4+ T cells. TCRdb reprocessed the PCR reads with MiXCR, giving one entry per CDR3 protein. This sample has about 2,800 distinct CDR3 sequences, with about 26% found just once. This TCR came from a human donor in good health. The sample comprised CD4+ T cells from blood, cultured in vitro. V gene TRBV5-4 combines with J gene TRBJ1-1, with 8 positions matching TRBD1. CDR3 sequence: CASRATGGNTEAFF. Written as DNA, the CDR3 is TGTGCCAGCAGGGCTACAGGGGGGAACACTGAAGCTTTCTTT.